This entry describes one TCR beta chain. Trimming pared 0 bases from V and 8 bases from J, leaving 15 bases between. The CDR3 covers 15 residues. Germline CDR1 SGHTA, CDR2 FQGTGA. The data originate from a study of blood T cell repertoires in COVID-19. Overall study: Donors in the United States, Italy and Spain gave samples during acute or convalescent COVID-19. Sources were T cells, B-cell-depleted T cells, or PBMCs; the material itself was cDNA or gDNA.

In the source study's methods: Researchers report that nucleated cell counts were estimated from reference gene primer amplification. TCRdb keeps only in-frame clones here, not all; method: immunoSEQ multiplex PCR. The D gene and trimming were derived from the DNA, and the V and J assignments and clone size from that table. Of tens of thousands of clones in the sample, about 86% were seen once. The chain links TRBV7-3 to TRBJ2-3, with D maybe TRBD1 (6 bases). The sample consisted of peripheral blood. The clonotype comes from a human donor in a cohort sampled during active COVID-19. The CDR3 loop is CASSLTTGFQVTQYF. CDR3 nucleotide sequence: TGTGCCAGCAGCTTAACCACAGGGTTTCAGGTTACGCAGTATTTT.